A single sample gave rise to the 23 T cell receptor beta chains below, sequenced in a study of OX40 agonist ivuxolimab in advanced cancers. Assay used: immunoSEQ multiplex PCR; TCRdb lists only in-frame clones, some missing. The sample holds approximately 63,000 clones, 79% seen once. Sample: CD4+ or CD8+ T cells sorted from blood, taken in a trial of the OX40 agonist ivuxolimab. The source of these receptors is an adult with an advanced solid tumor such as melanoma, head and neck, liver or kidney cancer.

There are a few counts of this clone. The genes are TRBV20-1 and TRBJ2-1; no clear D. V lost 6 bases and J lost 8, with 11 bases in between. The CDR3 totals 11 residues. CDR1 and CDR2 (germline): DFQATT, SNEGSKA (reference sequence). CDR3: CSAPNADEQFF. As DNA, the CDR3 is TGCAGTGCGCCGAATGCGGATGAGCAGTTCTTC.

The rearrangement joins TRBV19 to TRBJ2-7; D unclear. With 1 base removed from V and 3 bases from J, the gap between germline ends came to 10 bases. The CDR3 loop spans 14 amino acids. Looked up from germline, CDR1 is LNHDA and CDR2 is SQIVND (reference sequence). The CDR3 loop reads CASSIGFGYYEQYF. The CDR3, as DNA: TGTGCCAGTAGTATAGGGTTTGGGTACTACGAGCAGTACTTC. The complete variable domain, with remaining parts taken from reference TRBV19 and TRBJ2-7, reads DGGITQSPKYLFRKEGQNVTLSCEQNLNHDAMYWYRQDPGQGLRLIYYSQIVNDFQKGDIAEGYSVSREKKESFPLTVTSAQKNPTAFYLCASSIGFGYYEQYFGPGTRLTVT.

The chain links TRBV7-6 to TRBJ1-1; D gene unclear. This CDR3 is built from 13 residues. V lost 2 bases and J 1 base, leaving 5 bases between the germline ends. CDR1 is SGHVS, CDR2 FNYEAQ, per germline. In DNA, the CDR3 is TGTGCCAGCAGCTTATACGGGAACACTGAAGCTTTCTTT. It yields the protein CASSLYGNTEAFF.

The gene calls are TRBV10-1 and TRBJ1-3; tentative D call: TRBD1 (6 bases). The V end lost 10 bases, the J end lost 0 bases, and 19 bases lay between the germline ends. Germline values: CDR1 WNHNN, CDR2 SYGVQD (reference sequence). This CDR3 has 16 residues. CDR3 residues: CATRDTAMYSGNTIYF. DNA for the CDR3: TGCGCCACCCGGGACACTGCTATGTACTCTGGAAACACCATATATTTT.

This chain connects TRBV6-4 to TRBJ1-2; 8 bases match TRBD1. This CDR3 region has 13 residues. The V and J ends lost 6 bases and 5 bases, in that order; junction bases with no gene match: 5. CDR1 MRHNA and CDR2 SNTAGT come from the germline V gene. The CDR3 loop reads CASRGQGDYGYTF. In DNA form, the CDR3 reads TGTGCCAGCAGAGGACAGGGCGATTATGGCTACACCTTC.

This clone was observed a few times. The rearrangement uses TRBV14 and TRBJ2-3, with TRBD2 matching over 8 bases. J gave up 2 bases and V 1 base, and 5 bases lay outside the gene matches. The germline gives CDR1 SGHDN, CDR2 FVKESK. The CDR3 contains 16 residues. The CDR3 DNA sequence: TGTGCCAGCAGCCAAGGTAGCGGGACTTACACAGATACGCAGTATTTT. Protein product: CASSQGSGTYTDTQYF.

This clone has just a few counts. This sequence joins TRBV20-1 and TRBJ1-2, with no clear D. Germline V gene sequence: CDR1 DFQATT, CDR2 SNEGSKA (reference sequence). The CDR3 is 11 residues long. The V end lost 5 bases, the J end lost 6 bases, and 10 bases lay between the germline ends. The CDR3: CSAPLGNGYTF. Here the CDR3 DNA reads TGCAGTGCTCCGTTGGGTAATGGCTACACCTTC.

CDR3 DNA: TGTGCCAGCAGTTACTTCGGTAGTCCTGAAGCTTTCTTT. It translates to CASSYFGSPEAFF. The rearrangement joins TRBV6-6 to TRBJ1-1, with unresolved D. The V gene's germline CDR1 is MNHNY and CDR2 SVGAGI (reference sequence). This CDR3 spans 13 amino acids. Trimming shortened V by 1 base and J by 6 bases, and 9 bases separated the two germline ends.

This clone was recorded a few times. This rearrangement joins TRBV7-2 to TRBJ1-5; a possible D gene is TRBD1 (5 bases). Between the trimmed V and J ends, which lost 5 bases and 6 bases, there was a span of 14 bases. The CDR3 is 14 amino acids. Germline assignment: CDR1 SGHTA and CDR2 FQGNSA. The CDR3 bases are TGTGCCAGCAGCCCGTGGGGCGCGGGTCAGCCCCAGCATTTT. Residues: CASSPWGAGQPQHF.

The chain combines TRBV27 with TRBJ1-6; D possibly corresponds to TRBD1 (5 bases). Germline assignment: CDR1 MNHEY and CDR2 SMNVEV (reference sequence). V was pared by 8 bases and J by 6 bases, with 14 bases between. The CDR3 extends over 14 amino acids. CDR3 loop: CASGLQDFNSPLHF. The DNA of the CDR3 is TGTGCCAGCGGCCTACAGGATTTTAATTCACCCCTCCACTTT.

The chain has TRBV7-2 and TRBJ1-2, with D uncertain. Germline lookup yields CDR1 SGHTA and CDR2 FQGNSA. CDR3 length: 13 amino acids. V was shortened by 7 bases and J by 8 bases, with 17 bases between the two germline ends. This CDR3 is CASTLGESRGYTF. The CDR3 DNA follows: TGTGCCAGCACCCTGGGAGAGAGTAGGGGCTACACCTTC.

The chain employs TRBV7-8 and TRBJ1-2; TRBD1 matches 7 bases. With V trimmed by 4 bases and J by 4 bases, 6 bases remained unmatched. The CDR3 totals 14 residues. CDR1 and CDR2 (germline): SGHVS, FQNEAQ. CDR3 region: CASSSDRVGYGYTF. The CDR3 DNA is TGTGCCAGCAGCTCAGACAGGGTGGGCTATGGCTACACCTTC.

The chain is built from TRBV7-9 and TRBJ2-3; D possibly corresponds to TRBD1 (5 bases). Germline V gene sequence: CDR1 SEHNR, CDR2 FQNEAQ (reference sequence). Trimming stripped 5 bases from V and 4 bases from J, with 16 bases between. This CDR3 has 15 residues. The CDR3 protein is CASSPPRVDADTQYF. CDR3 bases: TGTGCCAGCAGCCCCCCCAGGGTCGACGCAGATACGCAGTATTTT.

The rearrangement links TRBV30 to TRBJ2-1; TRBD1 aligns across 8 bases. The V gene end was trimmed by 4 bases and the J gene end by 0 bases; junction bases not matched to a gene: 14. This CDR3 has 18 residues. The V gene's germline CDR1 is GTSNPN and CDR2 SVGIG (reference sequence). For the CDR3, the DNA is TGTGCCTGGAAAAGGGCAGGGGGCTCCAGGAGCTCCTACAATGAGCAGTTCTTC. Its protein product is CAWKRAGGSRSSYNEQFF.

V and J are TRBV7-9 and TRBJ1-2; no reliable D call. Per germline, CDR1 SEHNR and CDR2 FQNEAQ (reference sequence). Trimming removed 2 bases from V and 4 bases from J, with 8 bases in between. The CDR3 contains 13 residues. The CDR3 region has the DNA TGTGCCAGCAGCTTACCAGGAACCTATGGCTACACCTTC. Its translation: CASSLPGTYGYTF.

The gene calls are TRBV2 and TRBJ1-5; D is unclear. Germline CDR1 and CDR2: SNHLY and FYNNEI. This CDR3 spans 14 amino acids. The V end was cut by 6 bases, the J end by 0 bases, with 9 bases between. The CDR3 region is CASSRSYSNQPQHF. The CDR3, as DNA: TGTGCCAGCAGCAGGAGTTATAGCAATCAGCCCCAGCATTTT.

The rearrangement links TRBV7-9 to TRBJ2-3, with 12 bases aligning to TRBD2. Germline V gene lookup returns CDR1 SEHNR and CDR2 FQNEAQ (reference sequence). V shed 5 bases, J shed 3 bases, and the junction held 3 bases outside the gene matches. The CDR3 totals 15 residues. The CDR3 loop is CASSLTSGGTDTQYF. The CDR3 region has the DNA TGTGCCAGCAGCCTTACTAGCGGGGGGACAGATACGCAGTATTTT.

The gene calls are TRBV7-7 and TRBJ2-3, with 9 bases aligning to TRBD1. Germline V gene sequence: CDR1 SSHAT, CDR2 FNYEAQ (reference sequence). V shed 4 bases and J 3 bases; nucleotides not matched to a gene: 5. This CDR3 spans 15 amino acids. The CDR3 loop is CASSSRGQGTDTQYF. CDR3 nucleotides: TGTGCCAGCAGCTCTCGGGGACAGGGAACAGATACGCAGTATTTT.

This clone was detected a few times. CDR3: CASRSAVGVYRLFF. DNA of the CDR3: TGTGCCAGCAGGTCGGCAGTCGGGGTATATAGACTGTTTTTT. The rearrangement uses TRBV28 and TRBJ1-4, with D unresolved. CDR1 is MDHEN, CDR2 SYDVKM, per germline. The CDR3 is 14 amino acids. V dropped 6 bases and J dropped 13 bases, with 21 bases sitting between them.

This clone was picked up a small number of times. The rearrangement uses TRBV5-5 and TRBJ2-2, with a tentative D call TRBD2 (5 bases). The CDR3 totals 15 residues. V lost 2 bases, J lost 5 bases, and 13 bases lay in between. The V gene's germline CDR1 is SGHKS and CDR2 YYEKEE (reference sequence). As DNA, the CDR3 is TGTGCCAGCAGCTTTAAAGGGTCGGGGACCGGGGAGCTGTTTTTT. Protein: CASSFKGSGTGELFF.

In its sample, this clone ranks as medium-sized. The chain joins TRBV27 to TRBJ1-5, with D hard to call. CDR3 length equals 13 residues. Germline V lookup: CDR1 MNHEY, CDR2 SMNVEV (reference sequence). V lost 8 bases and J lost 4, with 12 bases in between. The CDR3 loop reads CASSPWENQPQHF. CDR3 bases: TGTGCCAGCTCCCCATGGGAAAATCAGCCCCAGCATTTT.

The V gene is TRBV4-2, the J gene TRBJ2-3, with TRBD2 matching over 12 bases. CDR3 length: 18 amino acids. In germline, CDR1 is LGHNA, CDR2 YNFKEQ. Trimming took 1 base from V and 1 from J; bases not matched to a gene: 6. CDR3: CASSQASSGRAGTDTQYF. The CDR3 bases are TGTGCCAGCAGCCAAGCGTCTAGCGGGAGGGCCGGCACAGATACGCAGTATTTT.

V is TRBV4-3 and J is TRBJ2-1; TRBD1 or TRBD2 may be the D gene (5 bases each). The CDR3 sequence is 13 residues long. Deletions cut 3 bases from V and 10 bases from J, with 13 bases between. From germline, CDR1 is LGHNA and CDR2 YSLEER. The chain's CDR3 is CASSQGTGTEQFF. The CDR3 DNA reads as TGCGCCAGCAGCCAGGGGACGGGTACGGAGCAGTTCTTC.